These 25 T cell receptor beta chains were sequenced from one sample in a study of CD8+CD57+ T cells in acquired aplastic anemia (dated by TCRdb to the late 2010s). This sample was sequenced with an Illumina HiSeq 2000. Genomic DNA served as template for TCR beta VDJ combination and CDR3 sequence profiling. In TCRdb, the public reads were trimmed at Q25 with fastp and aligned with MiXCR, with productive beta chains retained. Here each entry gathers all rows of one CDR3 protein and keeps the most common genes and DNA. Within this sample are about 190,000 distinct CDR3 sequences, with around 59% of them counted one time only. The ten largest clones represent roughly 15% of the sample. What was sequenced was sorted CD4+, CD8+, or CD8+CD57+ T cells (not recorded which) from PBMCs. These receptors all stem from a human donor in good health, serving as a control.

This clonotype was seen only a few times. A much larger clone is a single base away; this may be a read error. This chain connects TRBV20-1 to TRBJ2-2; 7 nucleotides align to TRBD1. Per the germline V gene, CDR1 is DFQATT and CDR2 is SNEGSKA (reference sequence). CDR3 length: 16 amino acids. Written as DNA, the CDR3 is TGCAGTGCCCTCTTCCCGATCGGACAGGCCACCGGGGAGCGGTTTTTT. This codes for CSALFPIGQATGERFF.

This clonotype was counted at least ten times. J is TRBJ1-6 and V is TRBV19, with D perhaps TRBD1 (6 bases). V was shortened by 7 bases and J by 6 bases, with 13 bases between the two germline ends. The V gene's germline CDR1 is LNHDA and CDR2 SQIVND (reference sequence). This CDR3 region has 14 residues. CDR3 region: CASTPTGGNSPLHF. The CDR3, as DNA: TGTGCCAGTACCCCGACAGGCGGTAATTCACCCCTCCACTTT.

This clonotype has just one count. This may be a read error, as it is one base from a much larger clone. The chain combines TRBV6-6 with TRBJ1-1; 7 bases match TRBD1. V lost 8 bases to trimming and J lost 3 bases; unmatched junction nucleotides: 15. CDR1 is MNHNY and CDR2 is SVGAGI in the germline V gene (reference sequence). The CDR3 is made up of 16 amino acids. For the CDR3, the DNA is TGTGCCAGCGGCTCGACAGGGATTAGCCGGGACACTGAAGCTTTCTTT. This gives the protein CASGSTGISRDTEAFF.

This clonotype appeared many times. The CDR3 loop reads CASSLLGSGNTEAFF. The CDR3 DNA sequence: TGTGCCAGCAGCTTGCTAGGTTCAGGTAACACTGAAGCTTTCTTT. This chain connects TRBV5-5 to TRBJ1-1, with D uncertain. There are 15 residues in the CDR3. Per germline, CDR1 SGHKS and CDR2 YYEKEE (reference sequence). Trimming cost V 1 base and J 2 bases, with 12 bases left between them.

This chain connects TRBV4-3 to TRBJ1-4; the match to TRBD1 covers 8 bases. The CDR3 runs to 15 residues. Germline assignment: CDR1 LGHNA and CDR2 YSLEER. The ends lost 8 bases at V and 4 bases at J; junction bases unmatched: 9. CDR3 sequence: CASGLRTGLNEKLFF. CDR3 nucleotide sequence: TGCGCCAGCGGCCTTAGGACAGGGCTTAATGAAAAACTGTTTTTT.

The chain recombines TRBV5-5 with TRBJ1-2; TRBD1 might be the D (6 bases). Trimming removed 2 bases from V and 7 bases from J, with 6 bases in between. Per germline, CDR1 SGHKS and CDR2 YYEKEE (reference sequence). The CDR3 loop spans 11 amino acids. The CDR3 here is CASSFRGGYTF. The CDR3 region has the DNA TGTGCCAGCAGCTTCAGGGGTGGCTACACCTTC.

This clonotype was recorded a few times. The J gene is TRBJ2-7, the V gene TRBV28, with 10 bases aligning to TRBD1. V shed 7 bases, J shed 4 bases, and the junction held 10 bases outside the gene matches. Germline V gives CDR1 MDHEN, CDR2 SYDVKM. This CDR3 has 15 amino acids. The CDR3 protein is CASNEKTGGRYEQYF. The CDR3 DNA sequence: TGTGCCAGCAACGAAAAGACAGGGGGCCGATACGAGCAGTACTTC.

This clonotype was recorded a few times. V and J are TRBV7-8 and TRBJ2-7, with 11 nucleotides matching TRBD1. CDR1 SGHVS and CDR2 FQNEAQ come from the germline V gene. The length of the CDR3 is 15 residues. J was trimmed by 4 bases and V by 4 bases; bases with no gene match: 6. CDR3 DNA: TGTGCCAGCAGCTCCTCCGGACAGGGGGCGTACGAGCAGTACTTC. Encoded protein: CASSSSGQGAYEQYF.

In regard to this clonotype: Mismatch with germline at one junction end may stem from a read error. The CDR3 region has the DNA TGCGCCAGCAGTTTGCGCGGTGAAGAACTGTTTTTT. This sequence encodes CASSLRGEELFF. This sequence joins TRBV10-2 and TRBJ1-4; unclear D gene. The CDR3 spans 12 residues. Germline V CDR1 and CDR2: WSHSY, SAAADI.

V and J are TRBV2 and TRBJ1-5; D not resolved. The CDR3 has 14 residues. V lost 4 bases and J 4 bases, leaving 11 bases between the germline ends. The germline gives CDR1 SNHLY, CDR2 FYNNEI. The CDR3 coding sequence is TGTGCCAGCAGTGCTAGAACGAGTAATCAGCCCCAGCATTTT. Translation: CASSARTSNQPQHF.

The chain recombines TRBV19 with TRBJ1-1; D unresolved. The CDR3 sequence is 14 residues long. V dropped 1 base and J dropped 0 bases, with 6 bases sitting between them. CDR1 and CDR2 from the germline V gene are LNHDA and SQIVND (reference sequence). The CDR3 bases are TGTGCCAGTAGTATAGCCACGGTGAACACTGAAGCTTTCTTT. It specifies CASSIATVNTEAFF.

This chain connects TRBV5-1 to TRBJ1-1; D might be TRBD1 (6 bases). The CDR3 loop spans 15 amino acids. Trimming shortened V by 3 bases and J by 0 bases, and 12 bases separated the two germline ends. Germline V lookup: CDR1 SGHRS, CDR2 YFSETQ. The CDR3 is CASSWVDSMNTEAFF. The CDR3 coding sequence is TGCGCCAGCAGCTGGGTGGACAGCATGAACACTGAAGCTTTCTTT.

The CDR3 sequence is CASNHPTGELFF. For the CDR3, the DNA is TGTGCCAGTAATCACCCCACCGGGGAGCTGTTTTTT. The chain uses TRBV19 and TRBJ2-2; D not certain. The CDR3 runs to 12 residues. The germline CDR1 and CDR2 sequences are LNHDA and SQIVND (reference sequence). The V end lost 7 bases, the J end lost 4 bases, and 7 bases lay between the germline ends.

The chain couples TRBV30 to TRBJ2-2; 9 bases align to TRBD2. V shed 0 bases, J shed 1 base, and the junction held 0 bases outside the gene matches. The CDR3 length is 15 residues. CDR1 is GTSNPN, CDR2 SVGIG, per germline (reference sequence). The DNA for the CDR3 is TGTGCCTGGAGTGTACTAGCGGGGAACACCGGGGAGCTGTTTTTT. Its protein product is CAWSVLAGNTGELFF.

Many counts were recorded for this clonotype. V usage is TRBV12-3 or TRBV12-4 and J usage is TRBJ2-7; D assignment may be TRBD1 or TRBD2 (6 bases each). The CDR3 extends over 14 amino acids. The V end lost 1 base, the J end lost 7 bases, and 14 bases lay between the germline ends. For the CDR3, the DNA is TGTGCCAGCAGTTTAGGTTCGGGGGCGAGGGAGCAGTACTTC. It codes for CASSLGSGAREQYF.

To note about this clonotype: The junction departs from germline at one end; a sequencing error may be responsible. This chain uses TRBV9 with TRBJ2-3; no reliable D call. Germline V gene data show CDR1 as SGDLS and CDR2 as YYNGEE. The CDR3 totals 15 residues. The CDR3 coding sequence is TGTGCCGGCAGCGTAAGCCCTGGGGATCTAGATACGCAGTATTTT. Protein sequence: CAGSVSPGDLDTQYF.

The chain recombines TRBV9 with TRBJ1-4; the D gene is possibly TRBD1 (5 bases). CDR1 SGDLS and CDR2 YYNGEE come from the germline V gene. The CDR3 is made up of 16 amino acids. The V gene lost 0 bases and the J gene lost 0 bases, with 9 bases spanning the gap. The CDR3 loop is CASSVGWGTTNEKLFF. The CDR3 DNA reads TGTGCCAGCAGCGTAGGATGGGGGACAACTAATGAAAAACTGTTTTTT.

The V call is TRBV29-1, the J call TRBJ1-1; TRBD1 aligns across 7 bases. J lost 11 bases, V lost 5 bases, and 11 bases had no gene match. The CDR3 consists of 12 residues. Germline V gene lookup returns CDR1 SQVTM and CDR2 ANQGSEA. The chain's CDR3 is CSVKTGERPAFF. Written as DNA, the CDR3 is TGCAGCGTTAAAACAGGGGAGCGGCCGGCTTTCTTT. Full variable domain (outside the CDR3, taken from reference TRBV29-1 and TRBJ1-1): SAVISQKPSRDICQRGTSLTIQCQVDSQVTMMFWYRQQPGQSLTLIATANQGSEATYESGFVIDKFPISRPNLTFSTLTVSNMSPEDSSIYLCSVKTGERPAFFGQGTRLTVV.

The rearrangement links TRBV18 to TRBJ1-6; D may be TRBD1 (6 bases). Germline CDR1 is KGHSH and CDR2 is LQKENI. The CDR3 covers 16 residues. The V gene lost 2 bases and the J gene lost 3 bases, with 11 bases spanning the gap. In DNA form, the CDR3 reads TGTGCCAGCTCACCAGGGGACATCGGCTATAATTCACCCCTCCACTTT. This encodes CASSPGDIGYNSPLHF. Using reference TRBV18 and TRBJ1-6 for the parts outside the CDR3, the full variable domain is NAGVMQNPRHLVRRRGQEARLRCSPMKGHSHVYWYRQLPEEGLKFMVYLQKENIIDESGMPKERFSAEFPKEGPSILRIQQVVRGDSAAYFCASSPGDIGYNSPLHFGNGTRLTVT.

The rearrangement links TRBV6-5 to TRBJ2-3; no clear D gene. CDR3 length: 13 residues. Between the trimmed V and J ends, which lost 2 bases and 6 bases, there was a span of 9 bases. Germline V gene data show CDR1 as MNHEY and CDR2 as SVGAGI. CDR3 loop: CASSYNIGDTQYF. In DNA, the CDR3 is TGTGCCAGCAGTTACAATATCGGGGATACGCAGTATTTT.

This clonotype was observed at least ten times. The DNA of the CDR3 is TGTGCCAGCTCACCAGTCACAGAGACCCAGTACTTC. Translated, it gives CASSPVTETQYF. The chain recombines TRBV18 with TRBJ2-5; D gene uncertain. The CDR3 sequence is 12 residues long. V was trimmed by 2 bases and J by 4 bases, leaving 5 bases between them. Germline CDR1 KGHSH, CDR2 LQKENI.

This clonotype was seen ten or more times. The V gene is TRBV4-2, the J gene TRBJ2-7; D not resolved. The CDR3 is 16 residues long. Germline values: CDR1 LGHNA, CDR2 YNFKEQ. V dropped 0 bases and J dropped 3 bases, with 15 bases sitting between them. CDR3 sequence: CASSQDPSVMGYEQYF. CDR3 sequence (DNA): TGTGCCAGCAGCCAAGATCCATCAGTGATGGGCTACGAGCAGTACTTC.

This chain connects TRBV24-1 to TRBJ1-5; D uncertain. The V gene lost 6 bases and the J gene lost 0 bases, with 8 bases spanning the gap. The CDR3 covers 14 residues. Per the germline V gene, CDR1 is KGHDR and CDR2 is SFDVKD. The CDR3 loop is CATSLRNSNQPQHF. Here the CDR3 DNA reads TGTGCCACCAGTTTAAGGAATAGCAATCAGCCCCAGCATTTT.

The table lists this clonotype with many counts. The gene calls are TRBV20-1 and TRBJ1-2, with a tentative D call TRBD1 (5 bases). Trimming took 2 bases from V and 7 from J, leaving 11 bases between them. CDR1 DFQATT and CDR2 SNEGSKA come from the germline V gene (reference sequence). The CDR3 loop spans 12 amino acids. CDR3: CSARTGVVGYTF. CDR3 DNA: TGCAGTGCTAGAACAGGTGTGGTTGGCTACACCTTC.

This clonotype has a count of ten or more. The chain joins TRBV5-1 to TRBJ2-3, with D possibly matching TRBD1 (6 bases). This CDR3 contains 16 residues. Trimming took 2 bases from V and 2 from J, leaving 15 bases between them. Germline lookup yields CDR1 SGHRS and CDR2 YFSETQ. The CDR3 nucleotides are TGCGCCAGCAGCTTCAATCAGGGGAGCCCCACAGATACGCAGTATTTT. Protein: CASSFNQGSPTDTQYF. Full variable domain (rest looked up from reference TRBV5-1 and TRBJ2-3): KAGVTQTPRYLIKTRGQQVTLSCSPISGHRSVSWYQQTPGQGLQFLFEYFSETQRNKGNFPGRFSGRQFSNSRSEMNVSTLELGDSALYLCASSFNQGSPTDTQYFGPGTRLTVL.